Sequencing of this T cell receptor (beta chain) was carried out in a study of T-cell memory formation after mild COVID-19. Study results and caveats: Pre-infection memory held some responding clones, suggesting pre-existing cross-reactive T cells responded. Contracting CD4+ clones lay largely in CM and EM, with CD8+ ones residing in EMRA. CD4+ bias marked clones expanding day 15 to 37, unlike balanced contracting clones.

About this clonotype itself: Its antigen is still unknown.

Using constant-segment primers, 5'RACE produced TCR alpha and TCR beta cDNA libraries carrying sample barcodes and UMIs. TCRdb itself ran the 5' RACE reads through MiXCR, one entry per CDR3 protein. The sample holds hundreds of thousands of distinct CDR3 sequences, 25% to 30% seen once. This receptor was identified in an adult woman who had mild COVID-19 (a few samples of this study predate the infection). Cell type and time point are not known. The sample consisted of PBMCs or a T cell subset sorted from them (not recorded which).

The CDR3 protein is CASSQATENTEAFF. In DNA, the CDR3 is TGCGCCAGCAGCCAAGCGACGGAGAACACTGAAGCTTTCTTT. The chain is built from TRBV4-1 and TRBJ1-1, with D uncertain. The CDR3 extends over 14 amino acids. V lost 1 base to trimming and J lost 1 base, with 7 bases between them. In germline, CDR1 is MGHRA, CDR2 YSYEKL.